The clone carrying this T cell receptor beta chain was counted many times. Its antigen is unknown. This beta chain is off target for a library built for alpha chains, so its abundance means little. Each TCR cDNA molecule bore a unique molecular identifier. Using its own MiXCR run on the 5' RACE reads, TCRdb lists one record per CDR3 protein. The sample shows some 16,000 distinct CDR3 sequences, approximately 6.8% of them seen only once. The data are from a study of spatial heterogeneity in lung cancer. About the research overall: Across the raw uncorrected reads, a unique TCR and UMI combination was observed, on average, more than ten times.

The CDR3 has 18 amino acids. From germline, CDR1 is SGHVT and CDR2 SQSDAQ. V dropped 5 bases and J dropped 0; count of bases not matched to a gene: 12. General study findings and limits: Higher tumor mutation counts went along with higher counts of expanded intratumoral alpha and beta TCRs. Expanded TCRs classified as ubiquitous or regional were counted, and these counts tracked ubiquitous and regional nonsynonymous mutations, respectively.

The sample's time point: sample taken at primary tumor resection. Unsorted samples of tumor, nontumor lung or frozen PBMC had their whole RNA sequenced. This TCR was sampled from a female donor with early-stage non-small cell lung cancer. The rearrangement uses TRBV7-4 and TRBJ2-2; 7 bases line up with TRBD1. Sequences were derived from lung tumor tissue, sampled at surgery. The CDR3 DNA follows: TGTGCCAGCAGCCCCCCGGGACAGCCTTACGCGAACACCGGGGAGCTGTTTTTT. Amino acid sequence: CASSPPGQPYANTGELFF. The entire variable domain, with the rest obtained from reference TRBV7-4 and TRBJ2-2, is as follows: GAGVSQSPRYKVAKRGRDVALRCDSISGHVTLYWYRQTLGQGSEVLTYSQSDAQRDKSGRPSGRFSAERPERSVSTLKIQRTEQGDSAVYLCASSPPGQPYANTGELFFGEGSRLTVL.